Shown below are 32 T cell receptor beta chains from a single sample sequenced in a study of T cell responses to AZD1222 COVID-19 vaccine (dated by TCRdb to about 2021). Interpreted using the paper, the time point label stands for: about 28 days (+/-7) after the second vaccine dose. The treatment or condition label, as the study defines it: meningococcal conjugate vaccine given as trial control. Libraries were prepared through the immunoSEQ multiplex PCR assay. TCRdb provides this immuneACCESS table in a form limited to in-frame rearrangements. Some clones are lacking; in checked studies, under half of them reflect an unresolved V gene, and why the rest are absent is not known. In all, the sample holds about 210,000 clones, and approximately 94% of those were seen once. About 1.5% of the sample goes to the ten largest clones. This specimen consisted of peripheral blood, obtained 28 days after the second dose of the MenACWY control vaccine. All receptors come from an adult who received the MenACWY meningococcal vaccine as a control.

The rearrangement uses TRBV5-5 and TRBJ2-2; D possibly corresponds to TRBD2 (6 bases). The CDR3 runs to 17 residues. The V gene lost 4 bases and the J gene lost 2 bases, with 18 bases spanning the gap. Germline CDR1 and CDR2: SGHKS and YYEKEE (reference sequence). CDR3 DNA sequence: TGTGCCAGCAGCCCCCTTAGCGGCTACCCAAACACCGGGGAGCTGTTTTTT. Encoded protein: CASSPLSGYPNTGELFF.

This chain uses TRBV27 with TRBJ2-7, with D possibly TRBD1 on 6 matching bases. The germline V gene has CDR1 MNHEY and CDR2 SMNVEV (reference sequence). The CDR3 has 14 residues. V was trimmed by 2 bases and J by 1 base, leaving 9 bases between them. The CDR3 DNA follows: TGTGCCAGCAGTTTAGCAGGGGCGTCCTACGAGCAGTACTTC. It is translated as CASSLAGASYEQYF.

V and J are TRBV27 and TRBJ1-2, with D possibly being TRBD1 (5 bases). Germline-derived CDR1 and CDR2 are MNHEY and SMNVEV (reference sequence). Trimming took off 6 bases at V and 7 bases at J, with 15 bases between the two ends. The CDR3 is made up of 13 amino acids. CDR3 residues: CASRGTQGSGYTF. CDR3 DNA: TGTGCCAGCAGAGGGACCCAGGGCTCTGGCTACACCTTC.

The V gene is TRBV18, the J gene TRBJ2-7, with D unclear. The CDR3 has 15 residues. Germline CDR1 KGHSH, CDR2 LQKENI. Trimming shortened V by 3 bases and J by 0 bases, and 12 bases separated the two germline ends. The CDR3 protein is CASSPPSKSSYEQYF. The CDR3, as DNA: TGTGCCAGCTCACCCCCGAGTAAGAGCTCCTACGAGCAGTACTTC.

The chain recombines TRBV5-6 with TRBJ2-5; D is perhaps TRBD1 or TRBD2 (5 bases each). V lost 7 bases and J 5 bases, leaving 12 bases between the germline ends. The CDR3 is 12 amino acids. Per the germline V gene, CDR1 is SGHDT and CDR2 is YYEEEE. CDR3: CASGLQGETQYF. The CDR3, as DNA: TGTGCCAGCGGACTCCAGGGCGAGACCCAGTACTTC.

J is TRBJ2-1 and V is TRBV19, with TRBD2 matching 9 bases. Germline CDR1 and CDR2: LNHDA and SQIVND (reference sequence). V trimming: 7 bases; J trimming: 9 bases; junction bases outside the gene matches: 16. This CDR3 spans 16 amino acids. CDR3 nucleotides: TGTGCCAGTACCCAGTCTTGGCGGGAGGGCGGCGGTGAGCAGTTCTTC. It translates to CASTQSWREGGGEQFF.

The chain uses TRBV28 and TRBJ2-7; 10 bases align to TRBD1. The CDR3 sequence is 13 residues long. J lost 6 bases, V lost 6 bases, and 5 bases had no gene match. Germline CDR1 is MDHEN and CDR2 is SYDVKM. DNA of the CDR3: TGTGCCAGCAGAACCGGGACAGGGGTCGAGCAGTACTTC. Translation: CASRTGTGVEQYF.

The chain is built from TRBV2 and TRBJ2-7; 12 bases are shared with TRBD1. With V trimmed by 6 bases and J by 6 bases, 9 bases remained unmatched. Germline V gives CDR1 SNHLY, CDR2 FYNNEI. CDR3 length: 15 residues. CDR3 in DNA: TGTGCCAGCAGGGCGGACGGGACAGGGGGCGGCGAGCAGTACTTC. Translation gives CASRADGTGGGEQYF.

This chain connects TRBV24-1 to TRBJ2-2; no reliable D call. The CDR3 is 12 amino acids. Trimming pared 4 bases from V and 8 bases from J, leaving 7 bases between. Germline-derived CDR1 and CDR2 are KGHDR and SFDVKD. The CDR3 here is CATSDGSGELFF. The CDR3 nucleotides are TGTGCCACCAGTGACGGGTCTGGGGAGCTGTTTTTT.

V usage is TRBV6-5 and J usage is TRBJ2-3, with 8 bases lining up with TRBD2. V lost 7 bases to trimming and J lost 4 bases; unmatched junction nucleotides: 10. The CDR3 sequence is 15 residues long. Germline V gene lookup returns CDR1 MNHEY and CDR2 SVGAGI. The DNA of the CDR3 is TGTGCCAGCAACCCCGGGGGGGCCGTATCAGATACGCAGTATTTT. The encoded protein is CASNPGGAVSDTQYF.

With regard to this clone: The sample carries other DNA sequences with the same CDR3. V gene TRBV30 combines with J gene TRBJ2-7; unclear D gene. This CDR3 is built from 11 residues. Germline loops: CDR1 GTSNPN, CDR2 SVGIG (reference sequence). The V and J ends lost 0 bases and 3 bases respectively, with 3 bases between them. In nucleotides, the CDR3 is TGTGCCTGGAGTGTAGGCTACGAGCAGTACTTC. Amino acids: CAWSVGYEQYF.

J is TRBJ1-6 and V is TRBV27, with D uncertain. Trimming cost V 3 bases and J 8 bases, with 8 bases left between them. CDR3 size: 13 residues. The germline CDR1 and CDR2 sequences are MNHEY and SMNVEV (reference sequence). CDR3 DNA sequence: TGTGCCAGCAGTTTCTCTTCAGATTCACCCCTCCACTTT. Encoded protein: CASSFSSDSPLHF.

The V and J genes are TRBV18 and TRBJ2-5, with 7 bases aligning to TRBD1. The CDR3 covers 13 residues. CDR1 and CDR2 from the germline V gene are KGHSH and LQKENI. After removal of 6 bases from V and 2 bases from J, the junction contained 3 bases not matched to a gene. CDR3 amino acids: CASSGTDQETQYF. CDR3 sequence (DNA): TGTGCCAGCTCGGGGACAGATCAAGAGACCCAGTACTTC.

The CDR3 DNA follows: TGTGCCAGCAGCCCCGGGACAGCCGGCGCCGAGCAGTACTTC. Its protein is CASSPGTAGAEQYF. This sequence joins TRBV7-9 and TRBJ2-7, with 7 bases lining up with TRBD1. The J segment lost 6 bases and the V segment lost 5 bases, leaving 10 bases of the junction unmatched. Germline CDR1 SEHNR, CDR2 FQNEAQ (reference sequence). This CDR3 has 14 amino acids.

The rearrangement links TRBV28 to TRBJ1-5; 8 bases match TRBD1. Germline trimming cut 10 bases from V and 0 bases from J; bases unmatched to any gene: 5. The CDR3 is 14 amino acids. Germline V gene lookup returns CDR1 MDHEN and CDR2 SYDVKM. The CDR3 nucleotides are TGTGCCACTCAGGGGGCGCGTAGCAATCAGCCCCAGCATTTT. Translated: CATQGARSNQPQHF.

The CDR3, as DNA: TGTGCCAGCAGTTACGGGAGGGTCGACGAGCAGTACTTC. Its protein is CASSYGRVDEQYF. This chain connects TRBV6-5 to TRBJ2-7, with TRBD2 identical over 7 bases. The J segment lost 5 bases and the V segment lost 2 bases, leaving 3 bases of the junction unmatched. Germline V gene sequence: CDR1 MNHEY, CDR2 SVGAGI. The CDR3 covers 13 residues.

The J gene is TRBJ1-5, the V gene TRBV2; 7 bases align to TRBD1. CDR3 length: 15 amino acids. The junction had 11 bases not matched to a gene; V was cut back by 6 bases and J by 6 bases. Germline values: CDR1 SNHLY, CDR2 FYNNEI. The CDR3 region is CASSGEGTVSQPQHF. The CDR3 DNA reads TGTGCCAGCAGCGGGGAGGGGACAGTGAGTCAGCCCCAGCATTTT.

The chain couples TRBV27 to TRBJ2-7; 8 nucleotides line up with TRBD1. The J segment lost 5 bases and the V segment lost 0 bases, leaving 0 bases of the junction unmatched. This CDR3 region has 13 residues. Per the germline V gene, CDR1 is MNHEY and CDR2 is SMNVEV (reference sequence). This chain's CDR3 is CASSLSTGDEQYF. The CDR3 nucleotides are TGTGCCAGCAGTTTATCGACAGGGGACGAGCAGTACTTC.

The rearrangement links TRBV9 to TRBJ2-5; the D gene is possibly TRBD2 (6 bases). The V end was cut by 0 bases, the J end by 9 bases, with 12 bases between. The CDR3 extends over 13 amino acids. Germline CDR1 SGDLS, CDR2 YYNGEE. The CDR3 sequence is CASSVGASEPQYF. In DNA, the CDR3 is TGTGCCAGCAGCGTAGGGGCTAGCGAGCCCCAGTACTTC.

The chain has TRBV7-7 and TRBJ2-2; TRBD1 matches 7 bases. After removal of 5 bases from V and 0 bases from J, the junction contained 3 bases not matched to a gene. Germline V CDR1 and CDR2: SSHAT, FNYEAQ (reference sequence). The CDR3 runs to 15 residues. The DNA of the CDR3 is TGTGCCAGCAGCCAAGACAGGGCGAACACCGGGGAGCTGTTTTTT. It encodes CASSQDRANTGELFF. The variable domain in full, completed from reference TRBV7-7 and TRBJ2-2, reads GAGVSQSPRYKVTKRGQDVTLRCDPISSHATLYWYQQALGQGPEFLTYFNYEAQPDKSGLPSDRFSAERPEGSISTLTIQRTEQRDSAMYRCASSQDRANTGELFFGEGSRLTVL.

This rearrangement joins TRBV30 to TRBJ2-1; unclear D gene. Germline loops: CDR1 GTSNPN, CDR2 SVGIG (reference sequence). Trimming shortened V by 0 bases and J by 5 bases, and 14 bases separated the two germline ends. The CDR3 contains 15 residues. The CDR3 bases are TGTGCCTGGAGTGTACTAAACAGTAGGAACAATGAGCAGTTCTTC. Residues: CAWSVLNSRNNEQFF.

This chain links TRBV19 with TRBJ1-6; a possible D gene is TRBD1 (6 bases). V dropped 7 bases and J dropped 9 bases, with 19 bases sitting between them. The CDR3 sequence is 15 residues long. Per germline, CDR1 LNHDA and CDR2 SQIVND (reference sequence). Here the CDR3 DNA reads TGTGCCAGTACTGTCGGGACATTAATTTCTTCACCCCTCCACTTT. This codes for CASTVGTLISSPLHF.

The genes are TRBV7-9 and TRBJ2-7; TRBD2 aligns across 9 bases. This CDR3 comprises 18 residues. With V trimmed by 1 base and J by 2 bases, 12 bases remained unmatched. The germline V gene has CDR1 SEHNR and CDR2 FQNEAQ (reference sequence). CDR3 sequence: CASSLVAGDSRRAYEQYF. In nucleotides, the CDR3 is TGTGCCAGCAGCTTAGTAGCGGGAGACAGTCGAAGAGCCTACGAGCAGTACTTC.

V and J are TRBV5-1 and TRBJ2-3; TRBD1 matches at 8 bases. This CDR3 is built from 15 residues. After removal of 3 bases from V and 4 bases from J, the junction contained 7 bases not matched to a gene. Germline V CDR1 and CDR2: SGHRS, YFSETQ. The DNA of the CDR3 is TGCGCCAGCAGCTACGGACAGGGTCAGTCAGATACGCAGTATTTT. This translates into CASSYGQGQSDTQYF. Supplemented by reference TRBV5-1 and TRBJ2-3, the full variable domain reads KAGVTQTPRYLIKTRGQQVTLSCSPISGHRSVSWYQQTPGQGLQFLFEYFSETQRNKGNFPGRFSGRQFSNSRSEMNVSTLELGDSALYLCASSYGQGQSDTQYFGPGTRLTVL.

The chain combines TRBV28 with TRBJ1-5; no reliable D call. V was cut by 5 bases and J by 5 bases, with 16 bases left in between. The CDR3 loop spans 15 amino acids. From germline, CDR1 is MDHEN and CDR2 SYDVKM. CDR3 sequence reads: CASSPNGLGYQPQHF. The CDR3 bases are TGTGCCAGCAGTCCCAACGGTCTGGGGTATCAGCCCCAGCATTTT.

This chain joins TRBV29-1 and TRBJ2-1, with TRBD2 identical over 12 bases. Germline V lookup: CDR1 SQVTM, CDR2 ANQGSEA. With V trimmed by 4 bases and J by 5 bases, 3 bases remained unmatched. The CDR3 runs 14 residues. CDR3 amino acids: CSVAGLAGNNEQFF. The CDR3 coding sequence is TGCAGCGTTGCGGGACTAGCGGGTAACAATGAGCAGTTCTTC.

This rearrangement joins TRBV19 to TRBJ2-7; 8 nucleotides line up with TRBD1. Germline CDR1 and CDR2: LNHDA and SQIVND (reference sequence). The CDR3 runs 13 residues. V was pared by 9 bases and J by 7 bases, with 11 bases of the junction left unmatched. The DNA of the CDR3 is TGTGCCAGCACGACAGGGGACCTACGGGAGCAGTACTTC. Residues: CASTTGDLREQYF. The full variable domain, completed using reference TRBV19 and TRBJ2-7, is DGGITQSPKYLFRKEGQNVTLSCEQNLNHDAMYWYRQDPGQGLRLIYYSQIVNDFQKGDIAEGYSVSREKKESFPLTVTSAQKNPTAFYLCASTTGDLREQYFGPGTRLTVT.

This clone came up once. The chain uses TRBV5-4 and TRBJ2-7; 11 nucleotides agree with TRBD1. Looked up from germline, CDR1 is SGHNT and CDR2 is YYREEE (reference sequence). This CDR3 contains 13 residues. The V segment lost 9 bases and the J segment 3 bases; nucleotides outside the gene matches: 5. CDR3 in DNA: TGTGCCACCGGGACAGGGGGTCGCTACGAGCAGTACTTC. Protein: CATGTGGRYEQYF. Full variable domain (missing parts from reference TRBV5-4 and TRBJ2-7): ETGVTQSPTHLIKTRGQQVTLRCSSQSGHNTVSWYQQALGQGPQFIFQYYREEENGRGNFPPRFSGLQFPNYSSELNVNALELDDSALYLCATGTGGRYEQYFGPGTRLTVT.

The chain has TRBV12-3 or TRBV12-4 and TRBJ2-7, with D possibly matching TRBD2 (5 bases). The V end was cut by 4 bases, the J end by 4 bases, with 8 bases between. This CDR3 spans 12 amino acids. CDR3 coding DNA: TGTGCCAGCAGTTCCACTAGTTACGAGCAGTACTTC. It is translated as CASSSTSYEQYF.

This sequence joins TRBV6-5 and TRBJ2-7, with 12 bases that match TRBD2. Germline trimming cut 0 bases from V and 1 base from J; bases unmatched to any gene: 1. The germline gives CDR1 MNHEY, CDR2 SVGAGI. This CDR3 region has 16 residues. In nucleotides, the CDR3 is TGTGCCAGCAGTTACTCGACTAGCGGGGGTTCCTACGAGCAGTACTTC. This gives the protein CASSYSTSGGSYEQYF.

The gene calls are TRBV4-3 and TRBJ1-4; 7 nucleotides agree with TRBD1. V lost 10 bases, J lost 5 bases, and 1 base stayed unmatched. The CDR3 extends over 11 amino acids. The germline gives CDR1 LGHNA, CDR2 YSLEER. In DNA, the CDR3 is TGCGCCACAGGGGGGAATGAAAAACTGTTTTTT. Its translation: CATGGNEKLFF.

The sample holds one count of this clone. An end of the junction differs from the germline gene, which may be a read error. The rearrangement links TRBV28 to TRBJ2-1; 7 bases fit TRBD2. The germline V gene encodes CDR1 MDHEN and CDR2 SYDVKM. CDR3 length: 11 residues. CDR3 in amino acids: CASSLETSVVF. DNA for the CDR3: TGTGCCAGCAGTTTAGAAACTAGCGTGGTCTTC.